One T cell receptor (beta chain) is described in this entry. The antigen is undetermined. The sample is drawn from a study of T cell repertoires in cytomegalovirus infection. Study conclusions and caveats: The ex vivo response showed dominance by HLA-C-restricted CMV-specific TCR beta clonotypes.

Each CDR3 protein is one row after TCRdb ran MiXCR on the reads. The sample includes roughly 570,000 distinct CDR3 sequences, under 45% of them seen just once. The material sequenced was cultured PBMCs, taken from culture after CMV antigen stimulation. The sequence was obtained from a human donor in good health (CMV status not recorded). Some clones in this sample may be carry-over from other donors' samples.

The CDR3 spells CASSRDGLGNQPQHF. The CDR3 nucleotides read TGTGCCAGCAGTCGGGACGGTCTAGGGAATCAGCCCCAGCATTTT. The genes are TRBV6-5 and TRBJ1-5; possibly TRBD1 for D (5 bases). Trimming stripped 5 bases from V and 4 bases from J, with 15 bases between. CDR1 and CDR2 from the germline V gene are MNHEY and SVGAGI. This CDR3 is built from 15 residues.